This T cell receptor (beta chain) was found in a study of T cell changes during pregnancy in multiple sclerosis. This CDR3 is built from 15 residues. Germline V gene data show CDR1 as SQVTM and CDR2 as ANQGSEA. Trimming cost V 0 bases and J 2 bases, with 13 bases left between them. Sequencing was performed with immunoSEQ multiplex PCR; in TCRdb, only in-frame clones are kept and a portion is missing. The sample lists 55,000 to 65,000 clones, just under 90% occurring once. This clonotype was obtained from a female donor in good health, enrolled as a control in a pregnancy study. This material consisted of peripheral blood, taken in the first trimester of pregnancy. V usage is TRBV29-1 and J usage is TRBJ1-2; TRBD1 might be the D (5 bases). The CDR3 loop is CSVEDNGRVNYGYTF. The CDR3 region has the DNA TGCAGCGTTGAAGATAATGGCAGGGTGAACTATGGCTACACCTTC.